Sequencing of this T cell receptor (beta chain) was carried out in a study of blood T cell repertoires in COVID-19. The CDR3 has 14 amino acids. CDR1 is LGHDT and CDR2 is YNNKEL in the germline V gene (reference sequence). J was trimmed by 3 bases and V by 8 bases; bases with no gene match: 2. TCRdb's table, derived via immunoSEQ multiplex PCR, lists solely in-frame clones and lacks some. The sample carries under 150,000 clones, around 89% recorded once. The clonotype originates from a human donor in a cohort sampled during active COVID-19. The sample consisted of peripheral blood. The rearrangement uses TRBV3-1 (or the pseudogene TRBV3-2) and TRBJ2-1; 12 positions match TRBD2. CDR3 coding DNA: TGTGCCAGCCAGGGACTAGCGGGCTACAATGAGCAGTTCTTC. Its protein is CASQGLAGYNEQFF.